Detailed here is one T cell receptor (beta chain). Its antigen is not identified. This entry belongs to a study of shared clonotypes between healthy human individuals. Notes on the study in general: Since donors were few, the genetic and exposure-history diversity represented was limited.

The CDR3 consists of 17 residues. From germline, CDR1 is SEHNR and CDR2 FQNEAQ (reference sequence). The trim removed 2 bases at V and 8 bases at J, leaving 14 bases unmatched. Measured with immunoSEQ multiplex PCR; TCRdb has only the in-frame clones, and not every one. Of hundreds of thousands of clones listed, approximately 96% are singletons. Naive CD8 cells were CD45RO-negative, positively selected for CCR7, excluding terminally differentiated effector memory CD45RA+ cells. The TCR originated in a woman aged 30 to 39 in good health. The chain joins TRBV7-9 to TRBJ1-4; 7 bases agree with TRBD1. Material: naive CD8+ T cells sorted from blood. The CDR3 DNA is TGTGCCAGCAGCTTATATGTGAGACAGGGAAAGGGAGAAAAACTGTTTTTT. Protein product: CASSLYVRQGKGEKLFF.